This TCR beta chain was recorded in a study of cytomegalovirus exposure and HLA in healthy donors. It was with 60 Vbeta and 13 Jbeta primers that the PCR ran. Assay used: immunoSEQ multiplex PCR; TCRdb lists only in-frame clones, some missing. Of around 68,000 clones in the sample, around 70% were seen once. This clone was recorded once. Per the germline V gene, CDR1 is LNHNV and CDR2 is YYDKDF (reference sequence). V dropped 5 bases and J dropped 2 bases, with 19 bases sitting between them. This CDR3 has 16 residues. The sequencing sample was made of PBMCs. The clonotype comes from a woman aged 25 to 39 in good health and CMV-seronegative. The V gene is TRBV15, the J gene TRBJ2-7, with TRBD2 as a possible D gene (7 bases). The CDR3 DNA follows: TGTGCCACCAGCGGACGTTCGGCGGGGGCAACCTACGAGCAGTACTTC. Its protein is CATSGRSAGATYEQYF.